These 4 T cell receptor beta chains were sequenced from one sample in a study of T-cell reconstitution after alpha-beta-depleted transplantation in children. For TCRbeta, the library was prepared with unique molecular identifiers. In TCRdb, the PCR reads were re-called with MiXCR into one record per CDR3 protein. This sample has about 280,000 distinct CDR3 sequences, with approximately 10% found just once. Sequenced material: peripheral blood, taken 180 days after TCRalphabeta/CD19-depleted stem cell transplant. These receptors were taken from a male patient under 10 years old who had a stem cell transplant for chronic granulomatous disease, so the T cells may come from the graft donor.

There are many counts of this clonotype. The J gene is TRBJ2-5, the V gene TRBV12-3 or TRBV12-4; no definite D call. The CDR3 totals 14 residues. Deletions cut 5 bases from V and 2 bases from J, with 12 bases between. This chain's CDR3 is CASSPWARQETQYF. Written as DNA, the CDR3 is TGTGCCAGCAGTCCGTGGGCTAGACAAGAGACCCAGTACTTC.

This clonotype was found many times. This CDR3 reads CASSLARRLDTQYF. The CDR3 DNA reads TGTGCCAGCAGTTTAGCTCGTCGGCTGGATACGCAGTATTTT. The chain recombines TRBV12-3 or TRBV12-4 with TRBJ2-3; no reliable D call. This CDR3 is 14 amino acids long. Between the trimmed V and J ends, which lost 0 bases and 6 bases, there was a span of 10 bases.

This clonotype was detected ten times or more. The chain couples TRBV20-1 to TRBJ1-2; no reliable D call. Deletions cut 3 bases from V and 0 bases from J, with 14 bases between. Looked up from germline, CDR1 is DFQATT and CDR2 is SNEGSKA (reference sequence). The CDR3 consists of 15 residues. The CDR3 region has the DNA TGCAGTGCTAGGAACAACACCTCGCCTAACTATGGCTACACCTTC. Protein: CSARNNTSPNYGYTF.

This clonotype was observed many times. The DNA for the CDR3 is TGCAGTGCTAGAGCATCTGGGATGCTGGCAGGGGAGGGCTACACCTTC. Translation: CSARASGMLAGEGYTF. The chain links TRBV20-1 to TRBJ1-2, with a tentative D call TRBD1 (6 bases). Trimming took off 1 base at V and 8 bases at J, with 23 bases between the two ends. The CDR3 has 16 residues. Germline V gene sequence: CDR1 DFQATT, CDR2 SNEGSKA (reference sequence).